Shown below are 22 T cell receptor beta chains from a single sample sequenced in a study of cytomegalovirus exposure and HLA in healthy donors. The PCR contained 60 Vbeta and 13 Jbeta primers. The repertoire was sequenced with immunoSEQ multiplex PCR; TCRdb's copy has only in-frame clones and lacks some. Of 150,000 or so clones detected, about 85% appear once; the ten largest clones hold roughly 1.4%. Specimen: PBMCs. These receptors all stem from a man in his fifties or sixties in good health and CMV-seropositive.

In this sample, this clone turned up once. CDR3 sequence reads: CASSFSRSYNEQFF. DNA of the CDR3: TGTGCCAGCAGTTTCTCCCGCTCCTACAATGAGCAGTTCTTC. The gene calls are TRBV28 and TRBJ2-1; D ambiguous. Germline V gives CDR1 MDHEN, CDR2 SYDVKM. V was cut by 3 bases and J by 0 bases, with 6 bases left in between. The CDR3 consists of 14 residues. Using reference TRBV28 and TRBJ2-1 for the parts outside the CDR3, the full variable domain is DVKVTQSSRYLVKRTGEKVFLECVQDMDHENMFWYRQDPGLGLRLIYFSYDVKMKEKGDIPEGYSVSREKKERFSLILESASTNQTSMYLCASSFSRSYNEQFFGPGTRLTVL.

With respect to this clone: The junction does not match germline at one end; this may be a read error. The CDR3 region is CTISAGTPHGYTF. The CDR3 DNA reads as TGTACCATCAGTGCCGGGACACCCCATGGCTACACCTTC. The chain carries TRBV10-3 and TRBJ1-2, with D perhaps matching TRBD1 (6 bases). Germline V gene data show CDR1 as ENHRY and CDR2 as SYGVKD. This CDR3 has 13 amino acids.

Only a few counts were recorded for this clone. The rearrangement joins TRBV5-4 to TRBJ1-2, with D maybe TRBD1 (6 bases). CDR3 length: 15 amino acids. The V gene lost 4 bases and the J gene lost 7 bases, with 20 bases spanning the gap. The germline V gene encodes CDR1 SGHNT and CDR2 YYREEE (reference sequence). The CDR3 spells CASSPGQQSASGYTF. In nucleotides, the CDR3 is TGTGCCAGCAGCCCTGGACAGCAGAGCGCGAGTGGCTACACCTTC.

The CDR3 region is CASSSSTGLGSGNTIYF. The CDR3 bases are TGCGCCAGCAGCTCGTCAACAGGGCTAGGTTCTGGAAACACCATATATTTT. The V call is TRBV5-1, the J call TRBJ1-3; maybe TRBD1 (6 bases). V was pared by 3 bases and J by 1 base, with 17 bases between. Looked up from germline, CDR1 is SGHRS and CDR2 is YFSETQ. CDR3 length: 17 residues.

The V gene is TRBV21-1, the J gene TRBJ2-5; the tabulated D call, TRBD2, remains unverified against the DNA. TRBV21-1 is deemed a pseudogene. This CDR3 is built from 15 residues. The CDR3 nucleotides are TGTGCCAGCAGCAAATGGTCGAGGCGGGTGGAGACCCAGTACTTC. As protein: CASSKWSRRVETQYF.

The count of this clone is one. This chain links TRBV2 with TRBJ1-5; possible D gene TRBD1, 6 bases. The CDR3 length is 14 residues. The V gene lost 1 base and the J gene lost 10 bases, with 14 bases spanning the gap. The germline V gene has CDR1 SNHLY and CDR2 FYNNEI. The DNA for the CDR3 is TGTGCCAGCAGTGAAGTAAGGGGGGGATCTCCCCAGCATTTT. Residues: CASSEVRGGSPQHF.

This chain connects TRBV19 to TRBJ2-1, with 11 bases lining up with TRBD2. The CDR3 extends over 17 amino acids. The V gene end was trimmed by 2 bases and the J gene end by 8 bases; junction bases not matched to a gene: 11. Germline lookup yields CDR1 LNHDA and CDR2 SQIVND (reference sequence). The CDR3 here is CASSIIRGTSGWDEQFF. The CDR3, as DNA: TGTGCCAGTAGTATAATACGAGGGACTAGCGGTTGGGATGAGCAGTTCTTC.

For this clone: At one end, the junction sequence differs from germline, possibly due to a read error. The CDR3 DNA is TGTGCCAGCAGTTCGGGACTAGCGATTACTCTGTCCTACGAGCGGTACTTC. This gives the protein CASSSGLAITLSYERYF. The chain uses TRBV28 and TRBJ2-7, with 10 bases matching TRBD2. Germline V gene data show CDR1 as MDHEN and CDR2 as SYDVKM. The CDR3 has 17 amino acids.

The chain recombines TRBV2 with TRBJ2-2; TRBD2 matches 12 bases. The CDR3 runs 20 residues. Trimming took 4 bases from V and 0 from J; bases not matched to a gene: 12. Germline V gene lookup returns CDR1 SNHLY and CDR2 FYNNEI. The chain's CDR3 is CASSGRLAGVVTANTGELFF. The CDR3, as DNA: TGTGCCAGCAGTGGGAGACTAGCGGGAGTGGTTACTGCGAACACCGGGGAGCTGTTTTTT.

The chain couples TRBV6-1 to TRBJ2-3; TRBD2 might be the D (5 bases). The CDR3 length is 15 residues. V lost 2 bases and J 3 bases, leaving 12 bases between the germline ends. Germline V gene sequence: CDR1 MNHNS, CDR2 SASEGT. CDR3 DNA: TGTGCCAGCAGTGAAAGCCGGGCGGGTACAGATACGCAGTATTTT. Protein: CASSESRAGTDTQYF.

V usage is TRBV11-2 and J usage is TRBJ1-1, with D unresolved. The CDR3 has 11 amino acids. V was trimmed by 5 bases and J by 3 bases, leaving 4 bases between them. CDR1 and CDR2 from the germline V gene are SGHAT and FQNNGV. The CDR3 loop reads CASSADTEAFF. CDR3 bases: TGTGCCAGCAGCGCAGACACTGAAGCTTTCTTT. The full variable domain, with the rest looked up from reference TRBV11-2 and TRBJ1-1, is EAGVAQSPRYKIIEKRQSVAFWCNPISGHATLYWYQQILGQGPKLLIQFQNNGVVDDSQLPKDRFSAERLKGVDSTLKIQPAKLEDSAVYLCASSADTEAFFGQGTRLTVV.

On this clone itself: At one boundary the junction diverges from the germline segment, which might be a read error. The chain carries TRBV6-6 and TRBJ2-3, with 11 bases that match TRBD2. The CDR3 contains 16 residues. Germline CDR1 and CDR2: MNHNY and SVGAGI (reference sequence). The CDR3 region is CASSPSSGRRTDTQYF. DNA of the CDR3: TGTGCCAGCAGTCCATCTAGCGGGAGGCGCACGGATACGCAGTATTTT.

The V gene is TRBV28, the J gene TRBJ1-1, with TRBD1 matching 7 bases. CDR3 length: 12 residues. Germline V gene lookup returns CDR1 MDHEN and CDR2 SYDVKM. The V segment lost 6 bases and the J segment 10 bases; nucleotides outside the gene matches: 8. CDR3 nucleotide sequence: TGTGCCAGCAGACCCAGCGGACAGGTAGCTTTCTTT. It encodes CASRPSGQVAFF.

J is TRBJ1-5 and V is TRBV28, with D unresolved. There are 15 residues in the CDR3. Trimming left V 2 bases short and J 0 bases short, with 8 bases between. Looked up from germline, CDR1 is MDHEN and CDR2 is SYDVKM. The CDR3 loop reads CASSLGGDSNQPQHF. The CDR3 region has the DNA TGTGCCAGCAGTTTAGGCGGCGATAGCAATCAGCCCCAGCATTTT.

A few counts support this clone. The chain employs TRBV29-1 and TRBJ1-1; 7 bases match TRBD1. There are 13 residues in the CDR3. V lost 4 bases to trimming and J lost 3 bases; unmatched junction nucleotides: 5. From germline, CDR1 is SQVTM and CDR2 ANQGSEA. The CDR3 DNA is TGCAGCGTTGGAGGGGGCCGGGACACTGAAGCTTTCTTT. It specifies CSVGGGRDTEAFF.

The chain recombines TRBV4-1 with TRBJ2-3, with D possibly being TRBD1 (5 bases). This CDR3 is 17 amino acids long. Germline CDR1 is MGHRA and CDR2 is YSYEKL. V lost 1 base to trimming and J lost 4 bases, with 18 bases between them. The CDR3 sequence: CASSQAGGRVIADTQYF. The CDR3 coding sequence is TGCGCCAGCAGCCAAGCTGGCGGCAGGGTGATAGCAGATACGCAGTATTTT.

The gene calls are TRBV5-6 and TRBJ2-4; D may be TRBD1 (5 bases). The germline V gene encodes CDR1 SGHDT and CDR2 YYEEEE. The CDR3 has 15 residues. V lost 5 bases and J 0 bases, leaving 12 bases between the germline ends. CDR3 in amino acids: CASSSTELAKNIQYF. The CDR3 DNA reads TGTGCCAGCAGTTCGACAGAACTAGCCAAAAACATTCAGTACTTC.

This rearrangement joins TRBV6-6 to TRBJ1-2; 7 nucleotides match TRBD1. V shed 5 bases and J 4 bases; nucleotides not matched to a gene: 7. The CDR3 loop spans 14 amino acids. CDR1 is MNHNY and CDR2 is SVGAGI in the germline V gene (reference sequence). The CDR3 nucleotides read TGTGCCAGCAGTATGACAGGGTTCGCCTATGGCTACACCTTC. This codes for CASSMTGFAYGYTF.

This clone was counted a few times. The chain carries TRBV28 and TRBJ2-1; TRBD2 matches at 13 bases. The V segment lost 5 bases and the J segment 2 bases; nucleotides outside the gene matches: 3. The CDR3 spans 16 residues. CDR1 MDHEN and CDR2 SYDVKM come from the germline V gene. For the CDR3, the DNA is TGTGCCAGCAGTAGACTAGCGGGAGGCACCTACAATGAGCAGTTCTTC. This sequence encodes CASSRLAGGTYNEQFF.

The CDR3 loop reads CASMAGDSYNEQFF. DNA for the CDR3: TGTGCCAGCATGGCGGGAGACTCCTACAATGAGCAGTTCTTC. V and J are TRBV2 and TRBJ2-1; 7 nucleotides line up with TRBD2. The germline gives CDR1 SNHLY, CDR2 FYNNEI. The CDR3 spans 14 residues. V lost 7 bases to trimming and J lost 0 bases; unmatched junction nucleotides: 3.

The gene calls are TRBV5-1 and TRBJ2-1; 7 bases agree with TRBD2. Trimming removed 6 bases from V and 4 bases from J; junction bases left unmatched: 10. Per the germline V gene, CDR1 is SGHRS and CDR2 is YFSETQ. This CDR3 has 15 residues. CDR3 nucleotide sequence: TGCGCCAGCACTCCGCGGGAGAGTACGTACAATGAGCAGTTCTTC. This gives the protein CASTPRESTYNEQFF.

The CDR3 spells CASGPVSGANVLTF. The DNA of the CDR3 is TGTGCCAGCGGCCCAGTCTCTGGGGCCAACGTCCTGACTTTC. This chain uses TRBV2 with TRBJ2-6; D not certain. Germline-derived CDR1 and CDR2 are SNHLY and FYNNEI. V was clipped by 8 bases and J by 0 bases, with 8 bases between them. There are 14 residues in the CDR3. The variable domain in full, with the rest retrieved from reference TRBV2 and TRBJ2-6, is EPEVTQTPSHQVTQMGQEVILRCVPISNHLYFYWYRQILGQKVEFLVSFYNNEISEKSEIFDDQFSVERPDGSNFTLKIRSTKLEDSAMYFCASGPVSGANVLTFGAGSRLTVL.